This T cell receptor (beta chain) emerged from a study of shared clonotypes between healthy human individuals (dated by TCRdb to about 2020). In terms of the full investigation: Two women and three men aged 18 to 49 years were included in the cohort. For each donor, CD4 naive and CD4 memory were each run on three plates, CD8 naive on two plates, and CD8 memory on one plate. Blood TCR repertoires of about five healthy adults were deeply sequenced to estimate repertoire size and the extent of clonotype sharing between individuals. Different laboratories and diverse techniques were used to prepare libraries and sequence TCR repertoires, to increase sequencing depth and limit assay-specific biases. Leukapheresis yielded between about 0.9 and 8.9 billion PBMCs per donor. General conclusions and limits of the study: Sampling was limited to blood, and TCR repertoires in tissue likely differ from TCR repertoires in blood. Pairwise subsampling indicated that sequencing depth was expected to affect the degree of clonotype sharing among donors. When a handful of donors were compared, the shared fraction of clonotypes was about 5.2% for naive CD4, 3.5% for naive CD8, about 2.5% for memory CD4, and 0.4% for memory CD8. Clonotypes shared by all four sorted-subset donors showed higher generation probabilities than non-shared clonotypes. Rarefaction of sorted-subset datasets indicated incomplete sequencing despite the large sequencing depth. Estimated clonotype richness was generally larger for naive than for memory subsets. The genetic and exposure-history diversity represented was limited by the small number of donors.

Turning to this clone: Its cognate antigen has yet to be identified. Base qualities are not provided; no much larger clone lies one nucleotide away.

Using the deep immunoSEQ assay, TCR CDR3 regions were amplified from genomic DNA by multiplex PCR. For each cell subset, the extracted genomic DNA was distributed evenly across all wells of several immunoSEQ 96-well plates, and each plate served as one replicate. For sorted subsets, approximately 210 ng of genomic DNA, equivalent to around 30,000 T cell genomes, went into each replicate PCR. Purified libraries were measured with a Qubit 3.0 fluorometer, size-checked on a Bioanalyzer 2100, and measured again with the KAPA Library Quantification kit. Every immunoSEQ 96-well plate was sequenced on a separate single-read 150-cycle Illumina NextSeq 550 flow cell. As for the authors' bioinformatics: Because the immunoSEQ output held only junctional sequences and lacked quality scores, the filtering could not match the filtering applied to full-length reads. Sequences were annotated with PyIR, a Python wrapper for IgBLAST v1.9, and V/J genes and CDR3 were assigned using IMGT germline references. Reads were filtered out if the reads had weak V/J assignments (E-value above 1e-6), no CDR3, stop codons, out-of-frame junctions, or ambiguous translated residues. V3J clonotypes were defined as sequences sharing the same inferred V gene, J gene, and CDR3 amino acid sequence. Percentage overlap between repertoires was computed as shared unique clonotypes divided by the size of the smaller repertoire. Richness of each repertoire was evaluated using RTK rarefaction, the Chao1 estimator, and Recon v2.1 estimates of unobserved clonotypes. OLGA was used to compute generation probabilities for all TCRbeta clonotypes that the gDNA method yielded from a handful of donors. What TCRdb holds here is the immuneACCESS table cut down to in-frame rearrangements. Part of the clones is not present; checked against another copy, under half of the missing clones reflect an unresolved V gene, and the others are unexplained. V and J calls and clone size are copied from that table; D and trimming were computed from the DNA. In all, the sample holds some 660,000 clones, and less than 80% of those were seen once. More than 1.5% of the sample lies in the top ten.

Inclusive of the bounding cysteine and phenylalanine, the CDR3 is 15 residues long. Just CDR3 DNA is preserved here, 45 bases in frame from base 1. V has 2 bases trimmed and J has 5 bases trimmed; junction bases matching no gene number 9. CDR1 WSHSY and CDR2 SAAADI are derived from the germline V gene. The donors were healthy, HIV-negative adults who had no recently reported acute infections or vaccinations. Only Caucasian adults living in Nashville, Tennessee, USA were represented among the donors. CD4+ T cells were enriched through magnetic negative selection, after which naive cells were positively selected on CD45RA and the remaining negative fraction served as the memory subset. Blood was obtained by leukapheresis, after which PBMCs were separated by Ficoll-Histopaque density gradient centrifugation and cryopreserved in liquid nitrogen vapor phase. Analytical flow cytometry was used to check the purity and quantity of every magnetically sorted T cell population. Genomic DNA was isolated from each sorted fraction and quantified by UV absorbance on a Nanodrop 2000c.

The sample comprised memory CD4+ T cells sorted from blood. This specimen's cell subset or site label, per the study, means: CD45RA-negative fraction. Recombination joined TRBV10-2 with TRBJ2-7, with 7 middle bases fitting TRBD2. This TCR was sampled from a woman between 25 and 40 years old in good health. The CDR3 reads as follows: CASSEPYLAADEQYF. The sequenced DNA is TGCGCCAGCAGTGAGCCCTATCTAGCGGCTGACGAGCAGTACTTC.